The T cell receptor (beta chain) under discussion was sequenced for a study of blood T cell repertoires in COVID-19. For the study at large: COVID-19 samples collected from the United States, Italy and Spain covered acute and convalescent phases. T cells, B-cell-depleted T cells, or PBMCs provided the cDNA or gDNA that served as material.

CDR1 is SNHLY, CDR2 FYNNEI, per germline. The CDR3 is 13 residues long. The germline V and J ends were trimmed by 8 bases and 2 bases, with 10 bases remaining between them. Profiling relied on immunoSEQ multiplex PCR, and the TCRdb table lists in-frame clones only, not all of them. The top ten clones hold 0.55% of a sample with around 30,000 clones, approximately 88% of them seen once. This sequence was found in a woman between 35 and 50 years old with active or convalescent COVID-19. Material for sequencing was peripheral blood. The V and J genes are TRBV2 and TRBJ1-5; D is ambiguous. CDR3 DNA sequence: TGTGCCAGCCAGGCGTTGGGCAATCAGCCCCAGCATTTT. It translates to CASQALGNQPQHF.